This is a list of T cell receptor beta chains from one sample in a study of T cells in Graves' hyperthyroidism and ophthalmopathy. MiXCR, applied by TCRdb to the multiplex PCR reads, yields one record per CDR3 protein. The sample contains 500,000 to 650,000 distinct CDR3 sequences, roughly 15% of which appear only once. Sequencing input: blood. Receptors originate from a woman aged 45-60 years with Graves' ophthalmopathy. Each CDR3 is given with its conserved first and last residue. Fields, in order: V gene, J gene, CDR3 protein.

v_gene: TRBV3-1
j_gene: TRBJ2-5
CDR3aa: CASSATVGQWETQYF

v_gene: TRBV5-1
j_gene: TRBJ1-1
CDR3aa: CASSLTRINTEAFF

v_gene: TRBV13
j_gene: TRBJ2-1
CDR3aa: CASSPASGDNEQFF

v_gene: TRBV5-1
j_gene: TRBJ2-2
CDR3aa: CASSLDRENTGELFF

v_gene: TRBV20-1
j_gene: TRBJ2-1
CDR3aa: CSAIAGGPAVYNEQFF

v_gene: TRBV4-3
j_gene: TRBJ2-5
CDR3aa: CASSQEGAKTQYF

v_gene: TRBV11-2
j_gene: TRBJ2-7
CDR3aa: CASSLDPGREKEQYF

v_gene: TRBV14
j_gene: TRBJ2-7
CDR3aa: CASSQDGVRTYEQYF

v_gene: TRBV29-1
j_gene: TRBJ2-2
CDR3aa: CSVMRADTGELFF

v_gene: TRBV25-1
j_gene: TRBJ1-6
CDR3aa: CASSGTGVQSPLHF

v_gene: TRBV27
j_gene: TRBJ2-3
CDR3aa: CASSRDRVGDTQYF

v_gene: TRBV30
j_gene: TRBJ1-3
CDR3aa: CAWSREGGSSGNTIYF

v_gene: TRBV28
j_gene: TRBJ1-2
CDR3aa: CASSTQTGGRGYTF

v_gene: TRBV19
j_gene: TRBJ1-2
CDR3aa: CASLPRASNYGYTF

v_gene: TRBV20-1
j_gene: TRBJ1-1
CDR3aa: CSAPGLAEAFF

v_gene: TRBV20-1
j_gene: TRBJ2-7
CDR3aa: CSASGTRTSYEQYF

v_gene: TRBV9
j_gene: TRBJ1-5
CDR3aa: CASSGNGQLNQPQHF

v_gene: TRBV3-1
j_gene: TRBJ2-3
CDR3aa: CASSQGGLAGADTQYF

v_gene: TRBV20-1
j_gene: TRBJ2-1
CDR3aa: CSAAAGPSAYNEQFF

v_gene: TRBV7-9
j_gene: TRBJ2-1
CDR3aa: CASSLGRARLAGFINEQFF

v_gene: TRBV4-3
j_gene: TRBJ1-2
CDR3aa: CASSDSDRDSYGYTF

v_gene: TRBV29-1
j_gene: TRBJ2-7
CDR3aa: CSVVAGEPYEQYF

v_gene: TRBV4-1
j_gene: TRBJ2-7
CDR3aa: CASSQTTEPGLADEQYF

v_gene: TRBV2
j_gene: TRBJ2-1
CDR3aa: CASSQGPEQFF

v_gene: TRBV25-1
j_gene: TRBJ2-2
CDR3aa: CASIGGGELFF

v_gene: TRBV29-1
j_gene: TRBJ2-1
CDR3aa: CSVEDLYRERGLAGVGNEQFF

v_gene: TRBV12-3/TRBV12-4
j_gene: TRBJ2-7
CDR3aa: CASSFLDMGKYEQYF

v_gene: TRBV28
j_gene: TRBJ2-1
CDR3aa: CASSLYTDNEQFF

v_gene: TRBV6-2/TRBV6-3
j_gene: TRBJ2-7
CDR3aa: CASSYSRSGLGSYEQYF

v_gene: TRBV4-3
j_gene: TRBJ2-5
CDR3aa: CASSPSEGPNQETQYF

v_gene: TRBV12-3/TRBV12-4
j_gene: TRBJ2-7
CDR3aa: CASTLGQGSYEQYF

v_gene: TRBV28
j_gene: TRBJ2-1
CDR3aa: CASSFREQFF

v_gene: TRBV6-1
j_gene: TRBJ2-7
CDR3aa: CASSESMGSSYEQYF

v_gene: TRBV5-1
j_gene: TRBJ2-3
CDR3aa: CASSSSGSLADTQYF

v_gene: TRBV6-2/TRBV6-3
j_gene: TRBJ1-2
CDR3aa: CASRQTGTYGYTF

v_gene: TRBV5-1
j_gene: TRBJ1-2
CDR3aa: CASRLETGAYGYTF

v_gene: TRBV28
j_gene: TRBJ1-2
CDR3aa: CASSLLGHYGYTF

v_gene: TRBV29-1
j_gene: TRBJ1-2
CDR3aa: CSVGVDTF

v_gene: TRBV7-9
j_gene: TRBJ2-7
CDR3aa: CASSPDRGYDEQYF

v_gene: TRBV20-1
j_gene: TRBJ2-7
CDR3aa: CSARDWLAGVYEQYF

v_gene: TRBV27
j_gene: TRBJ1-1
CDR3aa: CASSRTEGTEAFF

v_gene: TRBV7-2
j_gene: TRBJ2-2
CDR3aa: CASSLDGQNTGELFF

v_gene: TRBV20-1
j_gene: TRBJ2-7
CDR3aa: CSARVTGANEQYF

v_gene: TRBV2
j_gene: TRBJ1-1
CDR3aa: CASSDGQGINTFF

v_gene: TRBV4-1
j_gene: TRBJ2-3
CDR3aa: CASSPRRESRTDTQYF